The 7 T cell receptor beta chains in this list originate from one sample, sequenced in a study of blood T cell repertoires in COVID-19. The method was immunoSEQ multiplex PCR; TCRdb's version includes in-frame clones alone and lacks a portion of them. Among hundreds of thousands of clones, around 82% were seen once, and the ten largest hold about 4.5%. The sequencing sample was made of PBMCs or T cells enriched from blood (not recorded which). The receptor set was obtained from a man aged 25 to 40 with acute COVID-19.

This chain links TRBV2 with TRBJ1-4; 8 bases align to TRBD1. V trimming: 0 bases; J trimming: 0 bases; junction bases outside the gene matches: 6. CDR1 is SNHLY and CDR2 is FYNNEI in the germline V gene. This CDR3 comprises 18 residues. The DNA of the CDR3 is TGTGCCAGCAGTGAAGCCGGGGGACAGGTCACAACTAATGAAAAACTGTTTTTT. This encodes CASSEAGGQVTTNEKLFF.

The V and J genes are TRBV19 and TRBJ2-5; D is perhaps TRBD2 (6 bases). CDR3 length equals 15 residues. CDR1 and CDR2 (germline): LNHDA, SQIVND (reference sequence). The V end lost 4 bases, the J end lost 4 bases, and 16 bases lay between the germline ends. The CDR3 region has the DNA TGTGCCAGTAGTACCTCGTCGGGGGACCGAGAGACCCAGTACTTC. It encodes CASSTSSGDRETQYF.

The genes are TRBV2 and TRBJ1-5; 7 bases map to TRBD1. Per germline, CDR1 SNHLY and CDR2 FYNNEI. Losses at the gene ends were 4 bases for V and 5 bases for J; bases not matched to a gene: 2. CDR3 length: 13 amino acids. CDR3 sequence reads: CASSVDRDQPQHF. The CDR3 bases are TGTGCCAGCAGTGTCGACAGGGATCAGCCCCAGCATTTT.

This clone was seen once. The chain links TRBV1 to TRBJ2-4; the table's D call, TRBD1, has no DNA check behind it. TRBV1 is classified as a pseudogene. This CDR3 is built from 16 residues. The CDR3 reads CTSSQAPRQIQNIQYF. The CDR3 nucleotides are TGCACCAGCAGCCAAGCTCCGCGACAAATACAAAACATTCAGTACTTC.

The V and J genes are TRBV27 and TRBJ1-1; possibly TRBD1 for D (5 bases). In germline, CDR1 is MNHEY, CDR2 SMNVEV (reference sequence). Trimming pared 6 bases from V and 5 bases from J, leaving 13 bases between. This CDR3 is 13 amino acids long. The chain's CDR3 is CASSGGFITEAFF. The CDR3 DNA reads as TGTGCCAGCAGCGGGGGGTTCATAACTGAAGCTTTCTTT.

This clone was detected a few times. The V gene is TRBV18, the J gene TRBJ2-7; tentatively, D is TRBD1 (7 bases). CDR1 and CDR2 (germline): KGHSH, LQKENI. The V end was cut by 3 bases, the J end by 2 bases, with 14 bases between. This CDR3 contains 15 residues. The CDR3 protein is CASSPSGGLAYEQYF. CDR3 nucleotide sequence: TGTGCCAGCTCACCCTCAGGGGGGCTAGCCTACGAGCAGTACTTC.

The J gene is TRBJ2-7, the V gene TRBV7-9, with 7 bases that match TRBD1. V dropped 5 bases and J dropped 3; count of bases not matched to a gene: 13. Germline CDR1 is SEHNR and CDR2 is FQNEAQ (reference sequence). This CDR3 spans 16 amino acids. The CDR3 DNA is TGTGCCAGCAGCCCGCACCGGGACAGCCTTTTCTACGAGCAGTACTTC. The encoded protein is CASSPHRDSLFYEQYF.